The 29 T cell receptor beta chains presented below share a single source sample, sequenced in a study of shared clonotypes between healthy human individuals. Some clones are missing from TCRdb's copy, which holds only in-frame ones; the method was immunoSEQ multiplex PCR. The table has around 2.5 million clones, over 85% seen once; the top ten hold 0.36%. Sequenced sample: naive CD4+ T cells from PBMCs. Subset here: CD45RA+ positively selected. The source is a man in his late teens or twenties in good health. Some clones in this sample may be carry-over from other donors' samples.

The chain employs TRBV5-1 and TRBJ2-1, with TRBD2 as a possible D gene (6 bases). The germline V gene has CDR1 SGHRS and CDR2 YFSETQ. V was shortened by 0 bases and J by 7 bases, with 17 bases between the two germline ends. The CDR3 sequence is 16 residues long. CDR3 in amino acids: CASSLEGGVSKNEQFF. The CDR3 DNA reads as TGCGCCAGCAGCTTGGAGGGCGGGGTTTCAAAAAATGAGCAGTTCTTC. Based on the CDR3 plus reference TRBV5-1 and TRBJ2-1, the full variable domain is KAGVTQTPRYLIKTRGQQVTLSCSPISGHRSVSWYQQTPGQGLQFLFEYFSETQRNKGNFPGRFSGRQFSNSRSEMNVSTLELGDSALYLCASSLEGGVSKNEQFFGPGTRLTVL.

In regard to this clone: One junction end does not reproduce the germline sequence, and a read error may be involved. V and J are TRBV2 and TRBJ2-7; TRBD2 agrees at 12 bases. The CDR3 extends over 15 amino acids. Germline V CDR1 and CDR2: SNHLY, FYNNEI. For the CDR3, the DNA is TGTGCCGGCAGGGTTGGACTAGCGGGATCGGGGGAGCAGTACTTC. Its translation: CAGRVGLAGSGEQYF.

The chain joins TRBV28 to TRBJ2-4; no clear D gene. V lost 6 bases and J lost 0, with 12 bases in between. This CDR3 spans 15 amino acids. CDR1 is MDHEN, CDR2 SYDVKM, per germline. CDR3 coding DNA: TGTGCCAGCAGAGGCGGCAGTATAGCCAAAAACATTCAGTACTTC. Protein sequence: CASRGGSIAKNIQYF.

The CDR3 loop is CASSQAMGFTGELFF. The CDR3 bases are TGCGCCAGCAGCCAAGCGATGGGGTTTACCGGGGAGCTGTTTTTT. The V and J genes are TRBV4-3 and TRBJ2-2; unclear D gene. V was trimmed by 1 base and J by 5 bases, leaving 11 bases between them. This CDR3 has 15 amino acids. Germline CDR1 and CDR2: LGHNA and YSLEER.

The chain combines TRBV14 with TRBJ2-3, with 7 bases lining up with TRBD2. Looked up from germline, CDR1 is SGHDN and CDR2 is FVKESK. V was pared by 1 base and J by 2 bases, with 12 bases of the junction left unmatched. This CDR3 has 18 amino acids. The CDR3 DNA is TGTGCCAGCAGCCAAGTGGCCCTCTCCGCGGGGGACACAGATACGCAGTATTTT. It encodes CASSQVALSAGDTDTQYF.

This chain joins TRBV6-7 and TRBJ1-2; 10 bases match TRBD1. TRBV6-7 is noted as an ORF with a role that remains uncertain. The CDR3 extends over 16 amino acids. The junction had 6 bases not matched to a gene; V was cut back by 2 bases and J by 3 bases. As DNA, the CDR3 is TGTGCCAGCAGTTACCCTTTGGGGACAGGGGACTATGGCTACACCTTC. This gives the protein CASSYPLGTGDYGYTF.

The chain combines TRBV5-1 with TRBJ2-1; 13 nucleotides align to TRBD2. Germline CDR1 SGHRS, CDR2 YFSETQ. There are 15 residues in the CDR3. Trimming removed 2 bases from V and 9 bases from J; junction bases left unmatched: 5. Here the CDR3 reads CASSFELAGGGEQFF. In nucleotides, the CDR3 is TGCGCCAGCAGCTTTGAACTAGCGGGAGGGGGTGAGCAGTTCTTC.

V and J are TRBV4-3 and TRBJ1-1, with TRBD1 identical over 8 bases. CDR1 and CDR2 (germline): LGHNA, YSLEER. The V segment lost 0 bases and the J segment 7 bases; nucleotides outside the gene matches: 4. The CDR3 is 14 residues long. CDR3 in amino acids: CASSQEQGGFEAFF. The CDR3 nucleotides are TGCGCCAGCAGCCAAGAACAGGGGGGGTTTGAAGCTTTCTTT.

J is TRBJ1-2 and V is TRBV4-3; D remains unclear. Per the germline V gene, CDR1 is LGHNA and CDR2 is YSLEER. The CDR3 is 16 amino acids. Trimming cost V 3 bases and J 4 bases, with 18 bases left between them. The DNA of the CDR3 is TGCGCCAGCAGCCAGCGCAGTCGGACGGACTTCTATGGCTACACCTTC. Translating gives CASSQRSRTDFYGYTF.

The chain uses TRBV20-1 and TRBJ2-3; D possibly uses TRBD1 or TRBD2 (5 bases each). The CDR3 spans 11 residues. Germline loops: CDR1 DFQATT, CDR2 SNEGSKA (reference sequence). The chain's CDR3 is CAREGEKTQYF. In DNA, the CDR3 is TGCGCCCGGGAAGGGGAGAAAACGCAGTATTTT.

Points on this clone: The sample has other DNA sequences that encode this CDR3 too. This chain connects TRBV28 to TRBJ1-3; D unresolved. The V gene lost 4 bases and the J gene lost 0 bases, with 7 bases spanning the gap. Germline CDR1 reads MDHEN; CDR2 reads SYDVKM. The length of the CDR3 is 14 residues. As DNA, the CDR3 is TGTGCCAGCAGTTCCAGCTACTCTGGAAACACCATATATTTT. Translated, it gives CASSSSYSGNTIYF.

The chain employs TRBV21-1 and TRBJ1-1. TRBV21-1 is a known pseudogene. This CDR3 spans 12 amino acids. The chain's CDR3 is CASSKRPLGAFF. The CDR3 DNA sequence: TGTGCCAGCAGCAAACGGCCCCTCGGGGCTTTCTTT.

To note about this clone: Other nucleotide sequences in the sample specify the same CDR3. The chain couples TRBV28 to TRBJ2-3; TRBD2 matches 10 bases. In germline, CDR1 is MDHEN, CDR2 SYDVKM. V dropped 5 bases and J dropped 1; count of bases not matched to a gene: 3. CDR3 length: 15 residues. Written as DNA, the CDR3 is TGTGCCAGCAGTCCTAGCGGGAGCGGCACAGATACGCAGTATTTT. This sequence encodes CASSPSGSGTDTQYF. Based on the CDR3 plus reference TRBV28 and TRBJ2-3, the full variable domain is DVKVTQSSRYLVKRTGEKVFLECVQDMDHENMFWYRQDPGLGLRLIYFSYDVKMKEKGDIPEGYSVSREKKERFSLILESASTNQTSMYLCASSPSGSGTDTQYFGPGTRLTVL.

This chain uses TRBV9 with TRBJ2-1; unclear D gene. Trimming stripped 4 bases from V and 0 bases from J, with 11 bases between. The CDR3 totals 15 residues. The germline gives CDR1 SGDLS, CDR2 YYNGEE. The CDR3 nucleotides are TGTGCCAGCAGCTCCCGGGCCGACTCCTACAATGAGCAGTTCTTC. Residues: CASSSRADSYNEQFF.

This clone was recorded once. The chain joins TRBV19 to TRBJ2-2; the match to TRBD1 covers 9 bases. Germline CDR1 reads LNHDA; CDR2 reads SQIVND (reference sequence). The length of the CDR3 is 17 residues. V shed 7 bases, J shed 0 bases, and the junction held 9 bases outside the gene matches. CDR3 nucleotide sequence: TGTGCCAGTACCAAAGGGACAGGGTCACCGAACACCGGGGAGCTGTTTTTT. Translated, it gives CASTKGTGSPNTGELFF.

The CDR3 region has the DNA TGTGCCACCCAGCGGGAGTTAACCTACAATGAGCAGTTCTTC. Translating it yields CATQRELTYNEQFF. This rearrangement joins TRBV15 to TRBJ2-1, with 8 positions matching TRBD2. This CDR3 contains 14 residues. With V trimmed by 8 bases and J by 2 bases, 5 bases remained unmatched. Germline CDR1 reads LNHNV; CDR2 reads YYDKDF (reference sequence).

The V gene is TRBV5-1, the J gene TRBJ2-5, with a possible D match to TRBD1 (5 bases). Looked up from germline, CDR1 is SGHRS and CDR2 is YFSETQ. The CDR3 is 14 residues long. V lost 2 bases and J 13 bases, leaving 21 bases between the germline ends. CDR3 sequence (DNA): TGCGCCAGCAGCTTCAGATCTGACAGCGACGATCCGTACTTC. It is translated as CASSFRSDSDDPYF. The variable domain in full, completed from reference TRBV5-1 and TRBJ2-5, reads KAGVTQTPRYLIKTRGQQVTLSCSPISGHRSVSWYQQTPGQGLQFLFEYFSETQRNKGNFPGRFSGRQFSNSRSEMNVSTLELGDSALYLCASSFRSDSDDPYFGPGTRLLVL.

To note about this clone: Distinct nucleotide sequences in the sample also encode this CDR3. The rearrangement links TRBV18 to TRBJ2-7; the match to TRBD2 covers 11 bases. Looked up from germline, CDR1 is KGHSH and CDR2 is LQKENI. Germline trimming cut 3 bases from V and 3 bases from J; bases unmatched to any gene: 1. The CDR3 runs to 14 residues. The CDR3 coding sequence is TGTGCCAGCTCACCTCTAGCGGGAGGCTACGAGCAGTACTTC. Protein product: CASSPLAGGYEQYF.

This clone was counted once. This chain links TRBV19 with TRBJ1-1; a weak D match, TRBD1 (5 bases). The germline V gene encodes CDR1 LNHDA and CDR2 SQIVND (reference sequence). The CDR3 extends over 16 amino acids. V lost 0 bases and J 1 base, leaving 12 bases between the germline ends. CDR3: CASSIDRTRRNTEAFF. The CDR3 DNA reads TGTGCCAGTAGTATAGATCGGACAAGGAGGAACACTGAAGCTTTCTTT.

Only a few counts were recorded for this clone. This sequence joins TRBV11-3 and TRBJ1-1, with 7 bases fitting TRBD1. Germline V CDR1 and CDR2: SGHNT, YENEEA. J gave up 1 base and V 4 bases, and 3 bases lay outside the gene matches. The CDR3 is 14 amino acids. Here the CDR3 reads CASSSRQGNTEAFF. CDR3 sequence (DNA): TGTGCCAGCAGCTCAAGACAGGGGAACACTGAAGCTTTCTTT.

CDR3 protein: CASSLTGTGDTDTQYF. CDR3 DNA sequence: TGTGCCAGCAGTTTGACCGGGACAGGGGATACTGATACGCAGTATTTT. V is TRBV28 and J is TRBJ2-3; 10 positions agree with TRBD1. After removal of 3 bases from V and 6 bases from J, the junction contained 9 bases not matched to a gene. This CDR3 spans 16 amino acids. Looked up from germline, CDR1 is MDHEN and CDR2 is SYDVKM.

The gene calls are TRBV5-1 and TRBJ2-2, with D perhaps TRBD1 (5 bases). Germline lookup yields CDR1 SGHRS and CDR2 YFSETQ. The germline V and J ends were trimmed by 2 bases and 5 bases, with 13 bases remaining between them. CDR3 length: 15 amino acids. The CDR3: CASSFKGPGTGELFF. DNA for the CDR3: TGCGCCAGCAGCTTTAAGGGGCCTGGGACCGGGGAGCTGTTTTTT.

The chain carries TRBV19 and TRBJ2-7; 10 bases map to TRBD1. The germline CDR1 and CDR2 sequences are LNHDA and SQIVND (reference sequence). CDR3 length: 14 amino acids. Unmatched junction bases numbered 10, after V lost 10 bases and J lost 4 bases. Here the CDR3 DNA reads TGTGCCAACAGGGACAGGGGAAACCCGTACGAGCAGTACTTC. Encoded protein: CANRDRGNPYEQYF.

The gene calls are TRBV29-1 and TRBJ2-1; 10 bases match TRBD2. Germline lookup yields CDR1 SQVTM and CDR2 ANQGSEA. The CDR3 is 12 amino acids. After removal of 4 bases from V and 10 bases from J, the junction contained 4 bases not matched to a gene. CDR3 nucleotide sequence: TGCAGCGTTGCTAGCGGGAGCCGCGAGCAGTTCTTC. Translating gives CSVASGSREQFF.

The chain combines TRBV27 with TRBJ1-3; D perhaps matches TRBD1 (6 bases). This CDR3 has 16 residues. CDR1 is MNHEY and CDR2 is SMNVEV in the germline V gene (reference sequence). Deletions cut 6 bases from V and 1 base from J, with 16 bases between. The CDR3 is CASSPTKGGSGNTIYF. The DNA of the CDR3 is TGTGCCAGCAGCCCGACAAAGGGGGGATCTGGAAACACCATATATTTT.

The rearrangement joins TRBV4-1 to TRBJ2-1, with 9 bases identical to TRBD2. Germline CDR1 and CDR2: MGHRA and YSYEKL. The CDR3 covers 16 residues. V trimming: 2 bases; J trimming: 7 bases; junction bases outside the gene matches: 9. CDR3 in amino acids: CASSQKPGLAWNEQFF. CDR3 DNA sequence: TGCGCCAGCAGCCAAAAACCGGGACTAGCTTGGAATGAGCAGTTCTTC.

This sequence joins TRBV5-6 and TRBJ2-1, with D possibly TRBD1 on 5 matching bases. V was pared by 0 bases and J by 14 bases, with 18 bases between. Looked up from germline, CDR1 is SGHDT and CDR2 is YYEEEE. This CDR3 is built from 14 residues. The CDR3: CASSLVRQTLPEFF. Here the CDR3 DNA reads TGTGCCAGCAGCTTGGTGAGACAGACGCTACCAGAGTTCTTC.

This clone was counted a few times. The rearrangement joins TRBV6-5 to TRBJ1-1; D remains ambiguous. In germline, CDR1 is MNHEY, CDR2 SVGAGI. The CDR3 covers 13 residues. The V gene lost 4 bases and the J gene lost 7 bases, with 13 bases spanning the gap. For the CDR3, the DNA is TGTGCCAGCAGTTCCTCGAAAGTGGGTGAAGCTTTCTTT. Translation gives CASSSSKVGEAFF.

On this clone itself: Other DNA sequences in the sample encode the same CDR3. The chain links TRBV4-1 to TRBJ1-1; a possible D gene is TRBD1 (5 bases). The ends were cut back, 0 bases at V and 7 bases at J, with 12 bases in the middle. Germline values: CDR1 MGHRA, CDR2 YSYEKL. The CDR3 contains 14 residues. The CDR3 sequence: CASSQDRGSGEAFF. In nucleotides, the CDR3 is TGCGCCAGCAGCCAAGATCGGGGGTCAGGTGAAGCTTTCTTT.